The entry below describes one TCR beta chain. These data come from a study of shared clonotypes between healthy human individuals. V lost 6 bases, J lost 5 bases, and 25 bases stayed unmatched. Germline-derived CDR1 and CDR2 are SQVTM and ANQGSEA. The CDR3 spans 21 residues. Here immunoSEQ multiplex PCR was the method, and the copy in TCRdb shows in-frame clones only, minus some. Seen here are 2 million to 2.5 million clones, 80% to 95% observed once, and the top ten hold 0.3% to 0.4%. The V gene is TRBV29-1, the J gene TRBJ2-2, with 12 bases matching TRBD2. Sequenced input: naive CD4+ T cells from PBMCs. Noted subset: CD45RA+ positively selected. The TCR sequence derives from a man aged 18 to 29 in good health. Some clones in this sample may be carry-over from other donors' samples. For the CDR3, the DNA is TGCAGCGTCGGGGTTGTAGCTATCGGGCCTAGCGGGAGGGCCCGGACCGGGGAGCTGTTTTTT. This gives the protein CSVGVVAIGPSGRARTGELFF.